The 28 T cell receptor beta chains reported below all come from one sample, sequenced in a study of blood T cells in healthy people across ages. Primers used in a second PCR of about 7 to 12 cycles were a sample-barcoded 5' primer and a J-beta primer mix. Via MiXCR, TCRdb re-called the 5' RACE reads, giving one row per CDR3 protein. Of around 280,000 distinct CDR3 sequences in the sample, 25% to 30% were seen once. What was sequenced was blood. Receptor source: a woman aged 70 to 79 in good health.

The chain combines TRBV3-1 with TRBJ2-1; 9 positions agree with TRBD2. V was clipped by 4 bases and J by 8 bases; unmatched bases: 9. The CDR3 is made up of 15 amino acids. Germline V gives CDR1 LGHDT, CDR2 YNNKEL (reference sequence). CDR3 sequence (DNA): TGTGCCAGCAGCCCTAATAGCGGGAGAGGCTATGAGCAGTTCTTC. Translating gives CASSPNSGRGYEQFF.

This clonotype was seen a few times. J is TRBJ2-5 and V is TRBV20-1, with D possibly called TRBD1 or TRBD2 (5 bases each). Matching the DNA end better, TRBJ2-7 makes the J call doubtful. The CDR3 totals 15 residues. The germline CDR1 and CDR2 sequences are DFQATT and SNEGSKA (reference sequence). The CDR3 coding sequence is TGCAGTGCTAGAGTAGAGAGGGGTGTCTCCTACGAGCAGTACTTC. Protein sequence: CSARVERGVSYEQYF.

This clonotype was found a few times. This rearrangement joins TRBV14 to TRBJ2-5, with 10 bases identical to TRBD2. The DNA end favors TRBJ2-1, so the J call may be wrong. Germline V lookup: CDR1 SGHDN, CDR2 FVKESK. The CDR3 length is 18 residues. The CDR3 nucleotides are TGTGCCAGCAGCCAAGATAGTCTCCGGCTAGCGGGAGTAGTTGAGCAGTTCTTC. Encoded protein: CASSQDSLRLAGVVEQFF.

By share, this clonotype counts as medium-sized. The rearrangement joins TRBV15 to TRBJ2-1, with D hard to call. CDR1 LNHNV and CDR2 YYDKDF come from the germline V gene (reference sequence). Trimming took 0 bases from V and 9 from J, leaving 9 bases between them. The CDR3 is 13 amino acids. CDR3 in DNA: TGTGCCACCAGCAGAGATCGCCGATTTGAGCAGTTCTTC. The encoded protein is CATSRDRRFEQFF.

This chain links TRBV12-3 or TRBV12-4 with TRBJ2-5; D unclear. TRBJ2-1 explains the end of the DNA better; the J call may be wrong. The CDR3 contains 14 residues. This chain's CDR3 is CASTPLAGYNEQFF. The CDR3 DNA is TGTGCCAGCACTCCTCTGGCTGGCTACAATGAGCAGTTCTTC.

The chain recombines TRBV10-3 with TRBJ2-3; tentative D call: TRBD2 (6 bases). V gave up 6 bases and J gave up 5 bases, with 15 bases separating them. Germline CDR1 ENHRY, CDR2 SYGVKD. The CDR3 contains 14 residues. The CDR3 loop reads CAIRGTLVEDTQYF. For the CDR3, the DNA is TGTGCCATCAGGGGGACTTTGGTAGAAGATACGCAGTATTTT.

This chain connects TRBV27 to TRBJ2-5, with TRBD2 as a possible D gene (5 bases). The V end was cut by 2 bases, the J end by 1 base, with 20 bases between. Germline-derived CDR1 and CDR2 are MNHEY and SMNVEV (reference sequence). This CDR3 is 18 amino acids long. The CDR3 loop is CASSLPHAEALVQETQYF. The CDR3, as DNA: TGTGCCAGCAGTTTACCTCATGCGGAGGCCCTAGTCCAAGAGACCCAGTACTTC.

V and J are TRBV20-1 and TRBJ1-2, with D tentatively TRBD1 (6 bases). The CDR3 is 13 amino acids. CDR1 and CDR2 (germline): DFQATT, SNEGSKA (reference sequence). V lost 6 bases, J lost 4 bases, and 15 bases lay in between. CDR3 loop: CSASSGALYGYTF. CDR3 bases: TGCAGTGCGTCCTCAGGGGCTCTCTATGGCTACACCTTC.

This clonotype was counted a few times. The chain is built from TRBV28 and TRBJ2-4; D is ambiguous. CDR1 MDHEN and CDR2 SYDVKM come from the germline V gene. The CDR3 is made up of 15 amino acids. V dropped 3 bases and J dropped 6 bases, with 15 bases sitting between them. CDR3 region: CASSFDGSVRNIQYF. The CDR3 DNA reads TGTGCCAGCAGTTTCGACGGGTCAGTCCGAAACATTCAGTACTTC.

This clonotype was found a few times. The rearrangement joins TRBV11-1 to TRBJ2-3; TRBD2 aligns across 13 bases. Germline-derived CDR1 and CDR2 are SGHAT and FQDESV (reference sequence). This CDR3 region has 17 residues. The J segment lost 3 bases and the V segment lost 5 bases, leaving 8 bases of the junction unmatched. The CDR3 nucleotides read TGTGCCAGCAGCGCAACGGGACTAGCGGGAAGGACAGATACGCAGTATTTT. Translation gives CASSATGLAGRTDTQYF.

To note about this clonotype: A single base separates this from a much larger clone, so it may be a read error. The CDR3 is CASSRDLNGGELFF. In DNA form, the CDR3 reads TGTGCCAGCAGCCGTGACCTAAATGGGGGGGAGCTGTTTTTT. The chain joins TRBV14 to TRBJ2-2; unclear D gene. CDR1 and CDR2 (germline): SGHDN, FVKESK. The CDR3 has 14 amino acids. V lost 4 bases, J lost 8 bases, and 14 bases lay in between.

The rearrangement links TRBV11-1 to TRBJ2-5; D is perhaps TRBD1 or TRBD2 (5 bases each). V shed 5 bases and J shed 2 bases, with 12 bases lying between them. Germline assignment: CDR1 SGHAT and CDR2 FQDESV (reference sequence). This CDR3 region has 14 residues. Written as DNA, the CDR3 is TGTGCCAGCAGCCCTAGGGACCAACAAGAGACCCAGTACTTC. Residues: CASSPRDQQETQYF.

This clonotype showed up just a few times. The V call is TRBV2, the J call TRBJ2-5; 8 positions agree with TRBD1. Judging by the DNA end, TRBJ2-1 fits better; the J call may be wrong. The CDR3 runs 14 residues. Germline assignment: CDR1 SNHLY and CDR2 FYNNEI. The CDR3 region has the DNA TGTGCCAGCAGCCCCGGACAGGGTCTCAATGAGCAGTTCTTC. The encoded protein is CASSPGQGLNEQFF.

CDR3 bases: TGTGCCAGCAGCGTTAGCAGTAGTATGTTTGGGAGGGATGAGCAGTTCTTC. It yields the protein CASSVSSSMFGRDEQFF. This chain links TRBV9 with TRBJ2-1, with 7 bases fitting TRBD2. V was clipped by 2 bases and J by 8 bases; unmatched bases: 16. The CDR3 has 17 amino acids. CDR1 is SGDLS and CDR2 is YYNGEE in the germline V gene.

This rearrangement joins TRBV7-2 to TRBJ2-1, with 14 positions matching TRBD2. Per the germline V gene, CDR1 is SGHTA and CDR2 is FQGNSA. The CDR3 runs 15 residues. The V gene end was trimmed by 5 bases and the J gene end by 13 bases; junction bases not matched to a gene: 10. The CDR3 region is CASSPDAGTSGGQFF. The CDR3 nucleotides are TGTGCCAGCAGCCCCGACGCTGGGACTAGCGGGGGCCAGTTCTTC.

J is TRBJ1-1 and V is TRBV3-1; D is perhaps TRBD1 (6 bases). This CDR3 spans 13 amino acids. In germline, CDR1 is LGHDT, CDR2 YNNKEL (reference sequence). V shed 1 base and J shed 6 bases, with 9 bases lying between them. CDR3 in DNA: TGTGCCAGCAGCCAAGGGGCAGGGGCTGAAGCTTTCTTT. This encodes CASSQGAGAEAFF.

The rearrangement joins TRBV28 to TRBJ2-5, with D possibly being TRBD2 (5 bases). The V and J ends lost 2 bases and 11 bases respectively, with 24 bases between them. This CDR3 comprises 16 residues. Germline CDR1 reads MDHEN; CDR2 reads SYDVKM. The CDR3 spells CASSLRAAIGKGEQYF. The CDR3 nucleotides are TGTGCCAGCAGTTTACGGGCAGCAATAGGGAAGGGAGAGCAGTACTTC.

This chain joins TRBV18 and TRBJ2-4, with a possible D match to TRBD1 (5 bases). Germline CDR1 and CDR2: KGHSH and LQKENI. V lost 3 bases and J 2 bases, leaving 8 bases between the germline ends. CDR3 length: 14 amino acids. CDR3 coding DNA: TGTGCCAGCTCACCCAGGGAAACCAAAAACATTCAGTACTTC. Amino acids: CASSPRETKNIQYF.

This clonotype was recorded a few times. The rearrangement links TRBV20-1 to TRBJ2-7; tentative D call: TRBD2 (5 bases). The CDR3 has 14 residues. CDR1 and CDR2 (germline): DFQATT, SNEGSKA (reference sequence). The V and J ends lost 1 base and 0 bases respectively, with 10 bases between them. The CDR3 protein is CSARGTGFSYEQYF. CDR3 coding DNA: TGCAGTGCTAGAGGTACGGGATTCTCCTACGAGCAGTACTTC.

DNA for the CDR3: TGTGCCATCCGGCGGCAAGCGGGAACTCACAATGAGCAGTTCTTC. It is translated as CAIRRQAGTHNEQFF. The chain links TRBV6-5 to TRBJ2-1; TRBD2 matches at 7 bases. Germline-derived CDR1 and CDR2 are MNHEY and SVGAGI. The junction had 14 bases not matched to a gene; V was cut back by 10 bases and J by 5 bases. The CDR3 has 15 residues.

V and J are TRBV6-2 or TRBV6-3 and TRBJ2-5; perhaps D is TRBD1 or TRBD2 (5 bases each). There are 13 residues in the CDR3. Trimming took off 2 bases at V and 13 bases at J, with 17 bases between the two ends. The germline CDR1 and CDR2 sequences are MNHEY and SVGEGT. CDR3 DNA: TGTGCCAGCAGTTACCAGACGGGGACCCTTTGGTACTTC. Its translation: CASSYQTGTLWYF.

This clonotype was seen only a few times. CDR3 DNA sequence: TGTGCCAGCAGCCCCCAGACGGACGCCGGGGAGCTGTTTTTT. It is translated as CASSPQTDAGELFF. The chain recombines TRBV3-1 with TRBJ2-2; D remains ambiguous. The CDR3 runs 14 residues. Germline V lookup: CDR1 LGHDT, CDR2 YNNKEL (reference sequence). V lost 4 bases to trimming and J lost 6 bases, with 12 bases between them. The complete variable domain, with remaining parts taken from reference TRBV3-1 and TRBJ2-2, reads DTAVSQTPKYLVTQMGNDKSIKCEQNLGHDTMYWYKQDSKKFLKIMFSYNNKELIINETVPNRFSPKSPDKAHLNLHINSLELGDSAVYFCASSPQTDAGELFFGEGSRLTVL.

A remark on this clonotype: The germline gene is not matched at one end of the junction; a read error may be the cause. The V and J genes are TRBV12-3 or TRBV12-4 and TRBJ2-3, with D unresolved. The CDR3 covers 13 residues. DNA of the CDR3: TGTGCCAGCGGTTTATGGGGTGGCGATACGCAGTATTTT. It is translated as CASGLWGGDTQYF.

This clonotype was observed at least ten times. This chain joins TRBV5-8 and TRBJ2-3; 10 bases match TRBD2. The CDR3 consists of 17 residues. J gave up 4 bases and V 4 bases, and 12 bases lay outside the gene matches. The germline V gene has CDR1 SGHTS and CDR2 YDEGEE. The CDR3 DNA reads as TGTGCCAGCAGCCACCTAGGAGCGGGGGGGGAGTCAGATACGCAGTATTTT. Residues: CASSHLGAGGESDTQYF.

This clonotype occurred many times. This chain links TRBV28 with TRBJ2-7; tentatively, D is TRBD1 (5 bases). V was trimmed by 4 bases and J by 3 bases, leaving 22 bases between them. Per germline, CDR1 MDHEN and CDR2 SYDVKM. The CDR3 is made up of 17 amino acids. Here the CDR3 reads CASSSTPLGLRGYEQYF. In nucleotides, the CDR3 is TGTGCCAGCAGTTCGACCCCCCTGGGGCTCCGCGGCTACGAGCAGTACTTC.

This chain connects TRBV20-1 to TRBJ2-1, with TRBD1 matching over 8 bases. CDR1 and CDR2 (germline): DFQATT, SNEGSKA (reference sequence). The junction had 6 bases not matched to a gene; V was cut back by 4 bases and J by 4 bases. The CDR3 runs 14 residues. Written as DNA, the CDR3 is TGCAGTGCTAAGCCGGGACAGGATTACAATGAGCAGTTCTTC. It yields the protein CSAKPGQDYNEQFF.

In regard to this clonotype: It may be a read error: a sequence one base away is much more abundant. The rearrangement links TRBV14 to TRBJ2-5; 12 nucleotides agree with TRBD2. Per the germline V gene, CDR1 is SGHDN and CDR2 is FVKESK. This CDR3 comprises 17 residues. CDR3 DNA: TGTGCCAGCAGCCAAGATCGGACTAGCGGGATCGGAGAGACCCCGTACTTC. This translates into CASSQDRTSGIGETPYF. The whole variable domain, remainder taken from reference TRBV14 and TRBJ2-5, is EAGVTQFPSHSVIEKGQTVTLRCDPISGHDNLYWYRRVMGKEIKFLLHFVKESKQDESGMPNNRFLAERTGGTYSTLKVQPAELEDSGVYFCASSQDRTSGIGETPYFGPGTRLLVL.

V is TRBV5-1 and J is TRBJ2-6; D may be TRBD1 or TRBD2 (5 bases each). Germline assignment: CDR1 SGHRS and CDR2 YFSETQ. The V end lost 6 bases, the J end lost 1 base, and 11 bases lay between the germline ends. This CDR3 contains 15 residues. CDR3 DNA: TGCGCCAGCACACTAGGGGTTTCTGGGGCCAACGTCCTGACTTTC. As protein: CASTLGVSGANVLTF.